This T cell receptor beta chain emerged from a study of immune evolution from preneoplasia to lung adenocarcinoma. Clones were read by immunoSEQ multiplex PCR, and TCRdb kept only the in-frame ones, dropping some. The table shows 7,000 or so clones, with 79% occurring only once. Per germline, CDR1 GTSNPN and CDR2 SVGIG (reference sequence). V was cut by 3 bases and J by 6 bases, with 18 bases left in between. This CDR3 comprises 14 residues. The receptor comes from a person aged 65-85 years with lung adenocarcinoma. This chain uses TRBV30 with TRBJ2-7, with D possibly being TRBD1 (6 bases). Input material: FFPE adjacent normal lung tissue. The CDR3 DNA follows: TGTGCCTGGAGCACTGTCCGACAGGTTAGCGAGCAGTACTTC. Its translation: CAWSTVRQVSEQYF.